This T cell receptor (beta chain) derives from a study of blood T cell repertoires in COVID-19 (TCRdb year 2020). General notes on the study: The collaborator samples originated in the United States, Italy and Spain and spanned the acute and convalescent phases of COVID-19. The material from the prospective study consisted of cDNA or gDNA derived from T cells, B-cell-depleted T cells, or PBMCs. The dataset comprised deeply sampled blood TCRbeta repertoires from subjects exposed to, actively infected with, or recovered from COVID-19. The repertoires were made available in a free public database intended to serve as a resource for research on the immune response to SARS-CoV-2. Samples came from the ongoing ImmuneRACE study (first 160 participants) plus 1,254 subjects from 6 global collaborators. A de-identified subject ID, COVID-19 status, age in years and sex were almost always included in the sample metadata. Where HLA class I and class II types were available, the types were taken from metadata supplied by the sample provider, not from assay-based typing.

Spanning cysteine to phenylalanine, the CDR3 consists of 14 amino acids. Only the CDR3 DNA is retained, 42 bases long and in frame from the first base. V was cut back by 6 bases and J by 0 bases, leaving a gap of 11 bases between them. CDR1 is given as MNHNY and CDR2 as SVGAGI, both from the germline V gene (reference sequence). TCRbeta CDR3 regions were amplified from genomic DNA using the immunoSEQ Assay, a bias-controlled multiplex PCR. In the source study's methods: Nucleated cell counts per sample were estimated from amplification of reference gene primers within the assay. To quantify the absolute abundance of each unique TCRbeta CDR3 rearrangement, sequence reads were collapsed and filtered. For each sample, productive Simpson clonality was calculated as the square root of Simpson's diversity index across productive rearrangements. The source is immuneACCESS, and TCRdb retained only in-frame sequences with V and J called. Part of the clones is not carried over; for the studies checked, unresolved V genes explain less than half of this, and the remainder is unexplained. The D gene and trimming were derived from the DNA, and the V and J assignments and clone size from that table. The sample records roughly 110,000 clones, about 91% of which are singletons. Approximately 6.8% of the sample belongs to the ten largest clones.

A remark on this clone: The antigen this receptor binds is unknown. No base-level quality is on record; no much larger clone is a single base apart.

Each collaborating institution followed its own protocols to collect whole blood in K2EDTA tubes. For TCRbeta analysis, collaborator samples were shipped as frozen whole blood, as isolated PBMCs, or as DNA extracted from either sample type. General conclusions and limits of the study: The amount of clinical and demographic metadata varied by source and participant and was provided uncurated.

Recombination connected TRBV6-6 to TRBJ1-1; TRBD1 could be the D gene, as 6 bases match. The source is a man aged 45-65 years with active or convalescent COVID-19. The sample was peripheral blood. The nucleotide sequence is TGTGCCAGCAGCGCAGGACAGATGAACACTGAAGCTTTCTTT. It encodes CASSAGQMNTEAFF.